These 32 T cell receptor beta chains share one sample of origin, sequenced in a study of T-cell memory formation after mild COVID-19 (dated by TCRdb to about 2021). The library relied on 5' RACE. The sample was run on an Illumina NovaSeq 6000. Clones were called with MiXCR by TCRdb after fastp trimmed the public reads at Q25, and only in-frame beta chains were retained. CDR3 protein duplicates are merged, each entry listing the most common genes and DNA. The sample table shows over 350,000 distinct CDR3 sequences, and around 24% are seen once. The ten largest make up around 8.7% of the sample. The sequencing sample was made of PBMCs or a T cell subset sorted from them (not recorded which). Every receptor here comes from an adult woman who had mild COVID-19 (a few samples of this study predate the infection). The sample titles of this study are shuffled in the database, so cell type and time point are left out; the donor was told from shared clones.

This clonotype was detected a few times. The rearrangement links TRBV6-1 to TRBJ1-5; tentatively, D is TRBD1 (5 bases). From germline, CDR1 is MNHNS and CDR2 SASEGT. The CDR3 contains 13 residues. The V and J ends lost 4 bases and 11 bases respectively, with 15 bases between them. CDR3 nucleotides: TGTGCCAGCAGTGGGGACGGAACCCTGTCCCAGCATTTT. It specifies CASSGDGTLSQHF.

A few counts support this clonotype. This chain connects TRBV11-3 to TRBJ2-1; tentative D call: TRBD2 (5 bases). V gave up 3 bases and J gave up 6 bases, with 15 bases separating them. The CDR3 totals 15 residues. The germline CDR1 and CDR2 sequences are SGHNT and YENEEA. CDR3 nucleotides: TGTGCCAGCAGCTTTGGTCGGCGGGCGATCAATGAGCAGTTCTTC. Amino acid sequence: CASSFGRRAINEQFF.

V usage is TRBV7-9 and J usage is TRBJ2-7; the D gene is possibly TRBD1 (6 bases). The V end was cut by 4 bases, the J end by 6 bases, with 16 bases between. Per germline, CDR1 SEHNR and CDR2 FQNEAQ (reference sequence). This CDR3 comprises 14 residues. This CDR3 reads CASSSTGMYGEQYF. The CDR3 bases are TGTGCCAGCAGCTCGACAGGAATGTACGGCGAGCAGTACTTC.

This chain links TRBV7-6 with TRBJ2-7, with 8 bases matching TRBD2. Unmatched junction bases numbered 11, after V lost 5 bases and J lost 5 bases. The CDR3 runs to 15 residues. The V gene's germline CDR1 is SGHVS and CDR2 FNYEAQ. Here the CDR3 reads CASSQPGLGVDEQYF. Here the CDR3 DNA reads TGTGCCAGCAGCCAGCCGGGACTAGGTGTCGACGAGCAGTACTTC. Full variable domain (rest looked up from reference TRBV7-6 and TRBJ2-7): GAGVSQSPRYKVTKRGQDVALRCDPISGHVSLYWYRQALGQGPEFLTYFNYEAQQDKSGLPNDRFSAERPEGSISTLTIQRTEQRDSAMYRCASSQPGLGVDEQYFGPGTRLTVT.

The chain carries TRBV3-1 and TRBJ1-1; no reliable D call. V dropped 1 base and J dropped 4 bases, with 7 bases sitting between them. Germline V gives CDR1 LGHDT, CDR2 YNNKEL (reference sequence). The CDR3 length is 13 residues. Written as DNA, the CDR3 is TGTGCCAGCAGCCAAGTGGTGGGCACTGAAGCTTTCTTT. It yields the protein CASSQVVGTEAFF.

This chain joins TRBV6-2 or TRBV6-3 and TRBJ1-2; tentatively, D is TRBD1 (5 bases). The CDR3 consists of 16 residues. CDR1 is MNHEY and CDR2 is SVGEGT in the germline V gene. Trimming shortened V by 4 bases and J by 7 bases, and 22 bases separated the two germline ends. DNA of the CDR3: TGTGCCAGCAGTTCGGGACCGTCGAACCGTCCTCCTGGCTACACCTTC. It specifies CASSSGPSNRPPGYTF.

This clonotype has just a few counts. This chain connects TRBV2 to TRBJ2-7, with 12 positions matching TRBD2. J was trimmed by 5 bases and V by 10 bases; bases with no gene match: 9. This CDR3 has 14 amino acids. CDR1 and CDR2 from the germline V gene are SNHLY and FYNNEI. The CDR3 is CATKTSGSGHEQYF. The CDR3 DNA is TGTGCCACCAAGACTAGCGGGAGTGGGCACGAGCAGTACTTC.

The V gene is TRBV28, the J gene TRBJ2-7; the D gene is possibly TRBD1 (6 bases). Germline CDR1 MDHEN, CDR2 SYDVKM. V was trimmed by 2 bases and J by 6 bases, leaving 17 bases between them. The CDR3 length is 15 residues. CDR3 loop: CASSLTYRQGIEQYF. The DNA for the CDR3 is TGTGCCAGCAGTTTAACGTATCGGCAGGGGATCGAGCAGTACTTC.

The J gene is TRBJ1-2, the V gene TRBV12-3 or TRBV12-4; no firm D call. Trimming removed 6 bases from V and 2 bases from J, with 16 bases in between. There are 15 residues in the CDR3. CDR3 in amino acids: CASSSTVGYNYGYTF. The CDR3, as DNA: TGTGCCAGCAGCTCCACCGTAGGGTACAACTATGGCTACACCTTC.

Only a few counts were recorded for this clonotype. V is TRBV3-1 and J is TRBJ1-3; D gene ambiguous. CDR3 length equals 13 residues. Germline CDR1 reads LGHDT; CDR2 reads YNNKEL (reference sequence). V gave up 0 bases and J gave up 4 bases, with 4 bases separating them. Here the CDR3 reads CASSQDGGNTIYF. CDR3 coding DNA: TGTGCCAGCAGCCAAGACGGGGGAAACACCATATATTTT.

This clonotype was observed a handful of times. V is TRBV7-8 and J is TRBJ1-5; 7 nucleotides line up with TRBD1. Unmatched junction bases numbered 5, after V lost 6 bases and J lost 6 bases. This CDR3 comprises 13 residues. Germline V gene data show CDR1 as SGHVS and CDR2 as FQNEAQ. The CDR3 nucleotides read TGTGCCAGCAGTTCGACAGGGCCTCAGCCCCAGCATTTT. Translated, it gives CASSSTGPQPQHF.

There are a few counts of this clonotype. The chain joins TRBV7-2 to TRBJ2-2, with 8 bases lining up with TRBD1. The CDR3 length is 16 residues. V trimming: 1 base; J trimming: 4 bases; junction bases outside the gene matches: 5. Germline V gives CDR1 SGHTA, CDR2 FQGNSA. Here the CDR3 DNA reads TGTGCCAGCAGCTTAGGCGCAGGGGGCCGCACCGGGGAGCTGTTTTTT. Translating it yields CASSLGAGGRTGELFF. Full variable domain (missing parts from reference TRBV7-2 and TRBJ2-2): GAGVSQSPSNKVTEKGKDVELRCDPISGHTALYWYRQSLGQGLEFLIYFQGNSAPDKSGLPSDRFSAERTGGSVSTLTIQRTQQEDSAVYLCASSLGAGGRTGELFFGEGSRLTVL.

The chain is built from TRBV12-3 or TRBV12-4 and TRBJ2-3; tentative D call: TRBD1 (5 bases). The V gene lost 7 bases and the J gene lost 2 bases, with 16 bases spanning the gap. The CDR3 spans 15 residues. This CDR3 is CASTLGHRDTDTQYF. The CDR3 nucleotides are TGTGCCAGCACCCTGGGGCACCGAGACACAGATACGCAGTATTTT.

This clonotype was picked up a small number of times. The DNA of the CDR3 is TGCAGTGCTGGCCCGGGACAGGGTCGGGCAGATACGCAGTATTTT. Translated, it gives CSAGPGQGRADTQYF. The chain combines TRBV20-1 with TRBJ2-3, with 9 positions matching TRBD1. The CDR3 sequence is 15 residues long. With 5 bases clipped from V and 4 bases from J, the junction kept 10 bases outside the gene matches. CDR1 is DFQATT, CDR2 SNEGSKA, per germline (reference sequence).

V and J are TRBV5-1 and TRBJ2-5, with 9 bases fitting TRBD1. Trimming at V came to 3 bases and at J to 5 bases, leaving 8 bases not matched to a gene. Germline loops: CDR1 SGHRS, CDR2 YFSETQ. The CDR3 consists of 15 residues. As DNA, the CDR3 is TGCGCCAGCAGCTCCACAGGGGGCGCAGGGGAGACCCAGTACTTC. This codes for CASSSTGGAGETQYF.

This chain joins TRBV30 and TRBJ2-7, with 9 bases matching TRBD2. The V gene's germline CDR1 is GTSNPN and CDR2 SVGIG (reference sequence). The CDR3 contains 12 residues. CDR3 loop: CERTSAIYEQYF. CDR3 DNA: TGTGAGAGGACTAGCGCTATCTACGAGCAGTACTTC.

This clonotype has more than one count but fewer than ten. V gene TRBV12-3 or TRBV12-4 combines with J gene TRBJ2-7, with 8 bases matching TRBD2. The ends lost 6 bases at V and 5 bases at J; junction bases unmatched: 3. The CDR3 contains 12 residues. As DNA, the CDR3 is TGTGCCAGCAGGCGGGAGGTCCACGAGCAGTACTTC. It yields the protein CASRREVHEQYF.

In its sample, this clonotype was seen a few times. The chain uses TRBV12-3 or TRBV12-4 and TRBJ1-6, with a weak D call TRBD1 (6 bases). The CDR3 has 14 residues. V was trimmed by 5 bases and J by 13 bases, leaving 18 bases between them. The CDR3 reads CASSPDSSIRPLHF. CDR3 in DNA: TGTGCCAGCAGTCCGGACAGTTCAATTCGGCCCCTCCACTTT.

The V gene is TRBV11-2, the J gene TRBJ2-7; D perhaps matches TRBD1 (6 bases). Trimming cost V 7 bases and J 3 bases, with 10 bases left between them. Germline V CDR1 and CDR2: SGHAT, FQNNGV. This CDR3 comprises 12 residues. In DNA form, the CDR3 reads TGTGCCAGCAACGTCAGGGGCTACGAGCAGTACTTC. This translates into CASNVRGYEQYF. The whole variable domain, remainder taken from reference TRBV11-2 and TRBJ2-7, is EAGVAQSPRYKIIEKRQSVAFWCNPISGHATLYWYQQILGQGPKLLIQFQNNGVVDDSQLPKDRFSAERLKGVDSTLKIQPAKLEDSAVYLCASNVRGYEQYFGPGTRLTVT.

The gene calls are TRBV20-1 and TRBJ1-2; D is unclear. CDR1 and CDR2 (germline): DFQATT, SNEGSKA (reference sequence). The CDR3 loop spans 13 amino acids. V was trimmed by 5 bases and J by 4 bases, leaving 14 bases between them. The chain's CDR3 is CSASERASYGYTF. The CDR3 DNA is TGCAGTGCTTCGGAGAGGGCTAGCTATGGCTACACCTTC.

In this sample, this clonotype turned up a few times. V gene TRBV7-9 combines with J gene TRBJ2-1, with a weak D call TRBD2 (5 bases). CDR3 length equals 19 residues. V was clipped by 4 bases and J by 3 bases, with 25 bases between them. The germline gives CDR1 SEHNR, CDR2 FQNEAQ (reference sequence). Here the CDR3 DNA reads TGTGCCAGCAGCTCTTCTTTTATTTCCAAAAGCGGAGACTACAATGAGCAGTTCTTC. Protein sequence: CASSSSFISKSGDYNEQFF.

A few counts support this clonotype. This chain uses TRBV4-2 with TRBJ1-2; 8 bases align to TRBD1. CDR1 LGHNA and CDR2 YNFKEQ come from the germline V gene. The CDR3 has 17 amino acids. V lost 0 bases, J lost 4 bases, and 10 bases stayed unmatched. The CDR3 reads CASSQDYGQGSGYGYTF. The CDR3 nucleotides are TGTGCCAGCAGCCAAGATTACGGACAGGGTAGCGGCTATGGCTACACCTTC.

The chain combines TRBV7-9 with TRBJ2-6; a possible D gene is TRBD1 (6 bases). V gave up 5 bases and J gave up 4 bases, with 12 bases separating them. The V gene's germline CDR1 is SEHNR and CDR2 FQNEAQ (reference sequence). The CDR3 runs 15 residues. The CDR3 region has the DNA TGTGCCAGCAGCGAAGAGGGGACAGGGGCCAACGTCCTGACTTTC. This codes for CASSEEGTGANVLTF.

This clonotype was observed at least ten times. This could be a read error, since a much larger clone is one nucleotide away. The gene calls are TRBV10-3 and TRBJ2-1; perhaps D is TRBD1 or TRBD2 (7 bases each). Germline V CDR1 and CDR2: ENHRY, SYGVKD. The CDR3 is 16 residues long. V was shortened by 11 bases and J by 5 bases, with 25 bases between the two germline ends. CDR3 sequence (DNA): TGTGCCCCCAGGGGGGGGGCGAGCGGGCCCCACAATGAGCAGTTCTTC. Translation gives CAPRGGASGPHNEQFF.

The V and J genes are TRBV6-5 and TRBJ2-5, with a weak D call TRBD1 (7 bases). The CDR3 consists of 13 residues. Germline V gene sequence: CDR1 MNHEY, CDR2 SVGAGI. Trimming left V 6 bases short and J 4 bases short, with 12 bases between. CDR3 DNA: TGTGCCAGCAGCATCCAGGGGGGAGAGACCCAGTACTTC. Translation: CASSIQGGETQYF.

The rearrangement links TRBV9 to TRBJ2-3; no reliable D call. The CDR3 length is 13 residues. Looked up from germline, CDR1 is SGDLS and CDR2 is YYNGEE. V was trimmed by 1 base and J by 0 bases, leaving 3 bases between them. CDR3 in amino acids: CASSVSSTDTQYF. CDR3 DNA: TGTGCCAGCAGCGTATCTAGCACAGATACGCAGTATTTT.

The chain is built from TRBV12-3 or TRBV12-4 and TRBJ2-1; perhaps D is TRBD1 or TRBD2 (5 bases each). With 7 bases removed from V and 9 bases from J, the gap between germline ends came to 16 bases. This CDR3 contains 13 residues. The chain's CDR3 is CASTPTSQGEQFF. The CDR3 coding sequence is TGTGCCAGCACCCCTACTAGTCAGGGTGAGCAGTTCTTC.

The V and J genes are TRBV6-1 and TRBJ1-1, with no clear D. CDR1 MNHNS and CDR2 SASEGT come from the germline V gene. V was clipped by 4 bases and J by 10 bases, with 10 bases between them. CDR3 length: 11 residues. In DNA, the CDR3 is TGTGCCAGCAGTGTGAGATTTGGAGCTTTCTTT. Translation gives CASSVRFGAFF.

The chain uses TRBV20-1 and TRBJ2-7; D is ambiguous. This CDR3 contains 10 residues. Trimming cost V 5 bases and J 4 bases, with 6 bases left between them. The germline gives CDR1 DFQATT, CDR2 SNEGSKA (reference sequence). The CDR3 nucleotides read TGCAGTGCTGTAGAATACGAGCAGTACTTC. Residues: CSAVEYEQYF.

This chain uses TRBV6-2 or TRBV6-3 with TRBJ1-5; D remains unclear. This CDR3 spans 14 amino acids. V was pared by 0 bases and J by 7 bases, with 10 bases between. CDR1 and CDR2 (germline): MNHEY, SVGEGT. The DNA for the CDR3 is TGTGCCAGCAGTTACTCGTCTCCTGCGCAGCCCCAGCATTTT. It is translated as CASSYSSPAQPQHF.

This clonotype was detected a few times. The chain carries TRBV9 and TRBJ2-3; possibly TRBD2 for D (6 bases). Trimming left V 4 bases short and J 3 bases short, with 15 bases between. Germline CDR1 and CDR2: SGDLS and YYNGEE. This CDR3 has 15 amino acids. CDR3 sequence (DNA): TGTGCCAGCAGCCCCCAGGCGGGGTTTACAGATACGCAGTATTTT. Its translation is CASSPQAGFTDTQYF.

This clonotype was detected a few times. V is TRBV7-2 and J is TRBJ2-7, with 9 bases that match TRBD1. The J segment lost 5 bases and the V segment lost 6 bases, leaving 8 bases of the junction unmatched. The CDR3 totals 14 residues. The germline CDR1 and CDR2 sequences are SGHTA and FQGNSA. The CDR3 loop is CASRSGTGWDEQYF. CDR3 nucleotide sequence: TGTGCCAGCAGATCCGGGACAGGGTGGGACGAGCAGTACTTC.